The rows below give T cell receptor beta chains drawn from one sample of a study of Ad26.COV2.S vaccination and SARS-CoV-2 variants. Clones were read by immunoSEQ multiplex PCR, and TCRdb kept only the in-frame ones, dropping some. The sample contains 410,000 or so clones, approximately 90% of which appear only once. Sequenced here: peripheral blood, sampled in a trial of Ad26.COV2.S vaccine versus placebo. The receptors come from a person between 18 and 59 years old who received the Ad26.COV2.S COVID-19 vaccine or a placebo. Both conserved end residues are part of each CDR3. The D gene is left open where the match is weak. Expanded clones are given a class, and other clones once, few, many or no size at all.

v_gene	abundance	d_gene	j_gene	CDR3nt	CDR3aa
TRBV27	-	TRBD1	TRBJ1-2	TGTGCCAGCAGTTTGACAGGGACATATGGCTACACCTTC	CASSLTGTYGYTF
TRBV7-3	-	TRBD2	TRBJ2-1	TGTGCCAGCAGCATAATGCCGGGGACTAGCGGGAGGGCCATCAATGAGCAGTTCTTC	CASSIMPGTSGRAINEQFF
TRBV5-1	-	-	TRBJ1-2	TGCGCCAGCAGCTTGGAAAGGGATTATGGCTACACCTTC	CASSLERDYGYTF
TRBV5-8	-	-	TRBJ2-1	TGTGCCAGCAGCCCCCTTGCCCTTACTCCCTACAATGAGCAGTTCTTC	CASSPLALTPYNEQFF
TRBV27	-	TRBD1	TRBJ1-5	TGTGCCAGCAGTCCAAGACCCCTCGACAGGGATCAGCCCCAGCATTTT	CASSPRPLDRDQPQHF
TRBV6-2/TRBV6-3	-	TRBD2	TRBJ2-1	TGTGCCAGCAGTAAGACTAGCGGGAGGCCCGTGGGTGAGCAGTTCTTC	CASSKTSGRPVGEQFF
TRBV19	-	-	TRBJ2-5	TGTGCCAGTAGTAAACCCGACAGGCAAGAGACCCAGTACTTC	CASSKPDRQETQYF
TRBV20-1	-	-	TRBJ2-2	TGCAGTGCTAGAGATATAGGGGAGCTGTTTTTT	CSARDIGELFF
TRBV5-1	-	-	TRBJ2-7	TGCGCCAGCAGCCCGATTATTACAGGGCGGGAGCAGTACTTC	CASSPIITGREQYF
TRBV6-1	-	-	TRBJ2-7	TGTGCCAGCAGTGAAGAAGTAGGGCGGAGCAGATACGAGCAGTACTTC	CASSEEVGRSRYEQYF
TRBV6-2/TRBV6-3	few	-	TRBJ1-5	TGTGCCAGCAGTTACACCAATCAGCCCCAGCATTTT	CASSYTNQPQHF
TRBV7-8	-	-	TRBJ2-1	TGTGCCAGCAGCCATTTTAAGGGCCCGGGTGGTGGTGAGCAGTTCTTC	CASSHFKGPGGGEQFF
TRBV6-5	-	TRBD1	TRBJ1-3	TGTGCCAGCAGACAGACAGGGGGCTCTGGAAACACCATATATTTT	CASRQTGGSGNTIYF
TRBV5-6	-	-	TRBJ2-7	TGTGCCAGCAGCTTCGGGCTAAGCTCCTACGAGCAGTACTTC	CASSFGLSSYEQYF
TRBV5-4	-	-	TRBJ1-1	TGTGCCAGCAGCATAGACGTGAACACTGAAGCTTTCTTT	CASSIDVNTEAFF
TRBV7-8	-	TRBD2	TRBJ2-2	TGTGCCAGCAGCTCCCGAAGACTAGCGGGGAACACCGGGGAGCTGTTTTTT	CASSSRRLAGNTGELFF
TRBV21-1	once	-	TRBJ2-7	TGTGCCAGCAGCAAAAGGACCCACTACTTCTACGAGCAGTACTTC	CASSKRTHYFYEQYF
TRBV3-1/TRBV3-2	-	-	TRBJ1-1	TGTGCCAGCAGCCAAGGGACGGGGGGCACTGAAGCTTTCTTT	CASSQGTGGTEAFF
TRBV15	-	-	TRBJ2-1	TGTGCCACCAGCGGGGTGAGTACTGGCACTGAGCAGTTCTTC	CATSGVSTGTEQFF
TRBV7-9	-	TRBD2	TRBJ2-4	TGTGCCAGCAGCCAACAGACTAGCCCTATCCAAAACATTCAGTACTTC	CASSQQTSPIQNIQYF
TRBV9	-	-	TRBJ1-5	TGTGCCAGCGGCGGGCTGTATAGCAATCAGCCCCAGCATTTT	CASGGLYSNQPQHF
TRBV19	once	TRBD1	TRBJ1-2	TGTGCCAGTAGTATCCCCCTCTATTCACAGGGGAAGGACGGCTACACCTTC	CASSIPLYSQGKDGYTF
TRBV6-5	-	-	TRBJ1-2	TGTGCCAGCAGTTATGTGAATCCGTTAGCTAACTATGGCTACACCTTC	CASSYVNPLANYGYTF
TRBV10-3	once	-	TRBJ2-7	TGTGCCATCAACAGCGGGCAGACCTACGAGCAGTACTTC	CAINSGQTYEQYF
TRBV7-2	-	TRBD2	TRBJ2-7	TGTGCCAGCAGCTCCGGGAGGGCTCCGTACGAGCAGTACTTC	CASSSGRAPYEQYF
TRBV28	-	TRBD2	TRBJ2-7	TGTGCCAGCAGTTTGGGGTCTGCGGGAGGCCGCGAGCAGTACTTC	CASSLGSAGGREQYF